The present T cell receptor beta chain was sequenced within a study of T cells in Graves' hyperthyroidism and ophthalmopathy. Amplified TCR beta CDR3 regions came from RNA transcripts. First-round RT-PCR of the TCR CDR3 relied on the HTBI primer set. In TCRdb, the multiplex PCR reads were re-called with MiXCR into one record per CDR3 protein. The table has 690,000 or so distinct CDR3 sequences, around 19% seen once; the top ten hold 15% to 20%. Uncontrolled infections, other autoimmune diseases, pregnancy or lactation led to exclusion of patients. J was trimmed by 6 bases and V by 4 bases; bases with no gene match: 6. Germline-derived CDR1 and CDR2 are LNHDA and SQIVND (reference sequence). The CDR3 is 14 amino acids.

The gene calls are TRBV19 and TRBJ1-1; 9 nucleotides line up with TRBD1. This clonotype originated in a woman aged 45-65 years with Graves' hyperthyroidism that later progressed to Graves' ophthalmopathy. Material for sequencing was blood. The CDR3 reads CASSTGTGSAEAFF. Written as DNA, the CDR3 is TGTGCCAGTAGTACTGGGACAGGGAGCGCTGAAGCTTTCTTT.